Below, 11 T cell receptor beta chains from the same sample are listed, as sequenced in a study of CD4 T cells in relation to SARS-CoV-2 and coronaviruses. These receptors are not linked to any known antigen. Unexposed donor CD4+ T cells date from about 2011-2018, before the COVID-19 pandemic. CD4+ T cells were isolated from the cells after nine to eleven days of culture. The data were produced by immunoSEQ multiplex PCR, yet TCRdb's version contains in-frame clones alone and is incomplete. The sample includes some 21,000 clones, 74% seen only once; the top ten take about a fifth. The sample comprised CD4+ T cells from PBMCs, cultured in vitro. The receptors were sampled from a human donor in good health.

The chain has TRBV6-2 or TRBV6-3 and TRBJ1-1, with TRBD1 matching over 7 bases. V trimming: 2 bases; J trimming: 11 bases; junction bases outside the gene matches: 5. Germline V gene lookup returns CDR1 MNHEY and CDR2 SVGEGT. The CDR3 totals 12 residues. Here the CDR3 reads CASSYPTGRAFF. For the CDR3, the DNA is TGTGCCAGCAGTTACCCGACAGGGCGGGCTTTCTTT.

This clone was detected only a few times. The CDR3 loop reads CASSSGTSGYNEQFF. DNA of the CDR3: TGTGCCAGCAGCTCCGGGACTAGCGGCTACAATGAGCAGTTCTTC. The gene calls are TRBV6-6 and TRBJ2-1; 11 bases line up with TRBD2. In germline, CDR1 is MNHNY, CDR2 SVGAGI (reference sequence). Trimming at V came to 6 bases and at J to 3 bases, leaving 4 bases not matched to a gene. The length of the CDR3 is 15 residues.

V gene TRBV5-4 combines with J gene TRBJ2-7; D possibly uses TRBD1 or TRBD2 (5 bases each). Germline CDR1 and CDR2: SGHNT and YYREEE (reference sequence). The CDR3 covers 15 residues. The V and J ends lost 1 base and 1 base respectively, with 12 bases between them. The chain's CDR3 is CASSLLTGLSYEQYF. The CDR3 coding sequence is TGTGCCAGCAGCTTGTTGACGGGGCTTTCCTACGAGCAGTACTTC.

The gene calls are TRBV3-1 (or the pseudogene TRBV3-2) and TRBJ1-1; D is uncertain. Germline loops: CDR1 LGHDT, CDR2 YNNKEL (reference sequence). This CDR3 has 13 amino acids. Trimming stripped 7 bases from V and 6 bases from J, with 15 bases between. The CDR3 sequence is CASNMGGSAEAFF. The DNA for the CDR3 is TGTGCCAGCAATATGGGTGGTAGCGCTGAAGCTTTCTTT.

As DNA, the CDR3 is TGTGCCAGCAGCTTAGCGGACAGCTTCAATGAGCAGTTCTTC. It encodes CASSLADSFNEQFF. V and J are TRBV13 and TRBJ2-1; maybe TRBD1 (6 bases). V lost 1 base and J lost 6, with 10 bases in between. The CDR3 spans 14 residues. Looked up from germline, CDR1 is PRHDT and CDR2 is FYEKMQ (reference sequence). Filled out from reference TRBV13 and TRBJ2-1, the complete variable domain reads AAGVIQSPRHLIKEKRETATLKCYPIPRHDTVYWYQQGPGQDPQFLISFYEKMQSDKGSIPDRFSAQQFSDYHSELNMSSLELGDSALYFCASSLADSFNEQFFGPGTRLTVL.

Only a few counts were recorded for this clone. The chain joins TRBV14 to TRBJ2-1; D is possibly TRBD2 (6 bases). The CDR3 sequence is 13 residues long. Trimming cost V 1 base and J 9 bases, with 10 bases left between them. The germline CDR1 and CDR2 sequences are SGHDN and FVKESK. This CDR3 is CASSQARAGEQFF. CDR3 nucleotides: TGTGCCAGCAGCCAAGCTAGAGCGGGTGAGCAGTTCTTC.

The chain combines TRBV19 with TRBJ1-1, with a weak D call TRBD1 (6 bases). There are 16 residues in the CDR3. Germline CDR1 LNHDA, CDR2 SQIVND (reference sequence). Between the trimmed V and J ends, which lost 3 bases and 4 bases, there was a span of 18 bases. Written as DNA, the CDR3 is TGTGCCAGTAGTATTAACGCAGGGGCGGGATTCACTGAAGCTTTCTTT. Amino acid sequence: CASSINAGAGFTEAFF.

This rearrangement joins TRBV4-3 to TRBJ2-1; 12 bases are a match to TRBD2. Trimming at V came to 0 bases and at J to 14 bases, leaving 5 bases not matched to a gene. Germline V gene lookup returns CDR1 LGHNA and CDR2 YSLEER. The CDR3 runs to 14 residues. The CDR3 region is CASSQETSGSVKFF. CDR3 nucleotide sequence: TGCGCCAGCAGCCAAGAGACTAGCGGGAGCGTGAAGTTCTTC.

J is TRBJ1-6 and V is TRBV5-1; D call uncertain. V was trimmed by 4 bases and J by 5 bases, leaving 13 bases between them. CDR3 length: 15 amino acids. Germline CDR1 and CDR2: SGHRS and YFSETQ. The CDR3 here is CASSRTYANNSPLHF. In DNA form, the CDR3 reads TGCGCCAGCAGCCGGACTTACGCCAATAATTCACCCCTCCACTTT.

The gene calls are TRBV7-9 and TRBJ1-3, with unresolved D. Looked up from germline, CDR1 is SEHNR and CDR2 is FQNEAQ (reference sequence). There are 14 residues in the CDR3. V was trimmed by 3 bases and J by 0 bases, leaving 6 bases between them. The CDR3 DNA follows: TGTGCCAGCAGCTTTAGTGGCTCTGGAAACACCATATATTTT. As protein: CASSFSGSGNTIYF.

The V and J genes are TRBV3-1 (or the pseudogene TRBV3-2) and TRBJ2-5, with D perhaps TRBD2 (5 bases). The length of the CDR3 is 15 residues. Trimming left V 0 bases short and J 5 bases short, with 13 bases between. Per germline, CDR1 LGHDT and CDR2 YNNKEL (reference sequence). CDR3 sequence (DNA): TGTGCCAGCAGCCAAGATTACCCTCGCGGGGAGACCCAGTACTTC. Its translation: CASSQDYPRGETQYF.